The clone carrying this T cell receptor beta chain was counted only a few times. As originally analysed: Using reference gene primer amplification, nucleated cell counts were estimated. Generated by immunoSEQ multiplex PCR, the TCRdb table keeps only in-frame clones and is missing some. Clone size and the V and J calls come from that table; the DNA yielded D and trimming. The repertoire has 70,000 or so clones, more than 75% of them found once; the top ten carry around 20%. This entry belongs to a study of blood T cell repertoires in COVID-19. The wider study: The United States, Italy and Spain provided the acute and convalescent COVID-19 samples. In each case, the material was cDNA or gDNA derived from T cells, B-cell-depleted T cells, or PBMCs.

Trimming removed 7 bases from V and 11 bases from J, with 17 bases in between. CDR3 length: 12 residues. Looked up from germline, CDR1 is SNHLY and CDR2 is FYNNEI. Specimen: peripheral blood. The clonotype was recovered from a human donor in a cohort sampled during active COVID-19. J is TRBJ1-1 and V is TRBV2; TRBD1 might be the D (6 bases). DNA of the CDR3: TGTGCCAGCACCCAAGACAGGCGGGGGGCTTTCTTT. As protein: CASTQDRRGAFF.